This TCR beta chain was found in a study of blood T cells in healthy people across ages (dated by TCRdb to the mid-2010s). Study-level background: In model experiments, template switching captured roughly one uniquely barcoded TCR beta cDNA molecule for every two T cells. The study measured age-related changes in TCR beta repertoire diversity using deep sequencing normalized with unique cDNA molecular identifiers. The donors were split into four age groups: young (average roughly 15 years), middle-aged (about 40), aged (approximately 59) and long-lived (roughly 86). To avoid experimental bias, donors of different ages were spread randomly across the sequencing lanes. Two additional independent replicas of 1 million unique cDNA reads from the same blood draw were analyzed for two donors (one aged 18 to 30 and one aged 80 or older). Overall study results and their limits: Estimates of total diversity from one million sequenced T cells were regarded as lower bounds and underestimates. Conclusive comparison of naive and antigen-experienced compartments was prevented by the profiling of bulk unsorted PBMCs. Compared with the aged group, the long-lived group had more naive CD4+ T cells, fewer expanded clones and increased TCR diversity, suggesting age selection. Observed TCR beta diversity per million T cells fell roughly linearly with age, and a significant reduction was already apparent by age about 36. Observed TCR beta diversity correlated strongly with the percentage of naive T cells measured by flow cytometry. Because donor CMV infection status was unknown, age-related changes in expanded clonotypes were potentially confounded.

Concerning this clonotype itself: Its target antigen remains unknown. It has no much larger one-base neighbor in the sample; base qualities were not kept.

The donors were under 40 Caucasian individuals from Russia, aged 6 to 90 years, who were systemically healthy. Approximately 9.7 milliliters of peripheral blood were drawn from each donor into EDTA-treated Vacutainer tubes. PBMCs were isolated by Ficoll-Paque density-gradient centrifugation, with at least 6.5 million obtained per sample. Total RNA was extracted from PBMCs with Trizol reagent, with at least 5 micrograms obtained per sample. For every donor, flow cytometry on a PBMC aliquot measured the percentage of naive CD45RAhigh/CD27high T cells. The CDR1 and CDR2 encoded by the germline V gene are SNHLY and FYNNEI. From its cysteine to its phenylalanine, the CDR3 spans 16 amino acids. Just the 48-base CDR3 DNA is kept, in frame starting at base 1. V ends up 4 bases short and J 11 bases short, with an unmatched junction base count of 16. The library was generated by 5' RACE. Sequencing used an Illumina HiSeq 2500. A second PCR of about 6 to 11 cycles was performed with a sample-barcoded 5' primer and a J-beta primer mix. A template-switch 5' adaptor carrying 12 random nucleotides introduced a unique molecular identifier onto each TCR beta cDNA molecule. Each sample yielded at least 3 million CDR3-containing paired-end reads. The Mint cDNA synthesis kit, primed by a TRBC-specific oligonucleotide, was used to synthesize first-strand cDNA from all RNA. All cDNA was treated with uracil-DNA glycosylase and then went through a first 18-cycle PCR with the universal primers M1SS and BC2_uni_R. From the authors' description of their analysis: For normalization, 1 million high-quality reads were randomly selected from each sample, with every read carrying a distinct molecular identifier. Reads sharing molecular identifiers were discarded rather than binned into consensus sequences. MiTCR, set to a Q25 quality threshold and the strictest error-elimination algorithm, was used for CDR3 identification, clonotype clustering and error correction. A nonparametric unseen species model with Euler transformation was used to estimate a lower bound on total TCR beta diversity. TCRdb reworked the public reads: Q25 trimming with fastp, MiXCR clone assembly, productive beta chains retained. Entries that share a CDR3 protein sequence are merged under the most common genes and DNA. None of the V and J calls come from the authors' own analysis; TCRdb made them. This sample comprises under 2,000,000 distinct CDR3 sequences, roughly 52% of them detected only once. 2% to 2.5% of the sample belongs to the ten largest clones.

This receptor chain uses TRBV2 and TRBJ2-5; 10 bases in between match TRBD2. Sequencing was carried out using blood. This TCR was recovered from a woman aged 40 to 49 in good health. The CDR3 here reads CASSGRTSGSSGEQYF. The sequenced DNA: TGTGCCAGCAGTGGGAGGACTAGCGGATCATCCGGTGAGCAGTACTTC.